Shown below are 25 T cell receptor beta chains from a single sample sequenced in a study of T cells in women clearing cervical HPV infection. The assay was immunoSEQ multiplex PCR, and TCRdb's table has in-frame clones only and misses some. The sample totals roughly 30,000 clones; its top ten clones hold roughly 7.3%. Sequenced input: blood buffy coat. The origin of the receptors is a woman between 18 and 70 years old with a cervical HPV16 infection that either progressed to CIN3+ or cleared (not recorded which).

As for this clone: The DNA ends 3 residues before the CDR3 does, and the rest of the CDR3 is filled in from the germline J gene. The chain recombines TRBV11-2 with TRBJ2-3; D is undetermined. CDR1 and CDR2 (germline): SGHAT, FQNNGV. The CDR3 length is 13 residues. CDR3 residues: CASSLGADETQYF. The sequenced part of the CDR3 DNA is TGTGCCAGCAGCTTAGGTGCGGATGAGACG.

For this clone: The read ends 3 residues early relative to the CDR3; the germline J gene fills the gap. This chain connects TRBV7-9 to TRBJ2-5, with 9 positions matching TRBD2. There are 15 residues in the CDR3. V shed 4 bases and J 1 base; nucleotides not matched to a gene: 4. The germline gives CDR1 SEHNR, CDR2 FQNEAQ (reference sequence). CDR3 bases read: TGTGCCAGCAGCTATCTTAGCGGGGGCCAAGAGACC. It encodes CASSYLSGGQET. Given in full, the CDR3 is CASSYLSGGQETQYF. The entire variable domain, with the rest obtained from reference TRBV7-9 and TRBJ2-5, is as follows: DTGVSQNPRHKITKRGQNVTFRCDPISEHNRLYWYRQTLGQGPEFLTYFQNEAQLEKSRLLSDRFSAERPKGSFSTLEIQRTEQGDSAMYLCASSYLSGGQETQYFGPGTRLLVL.

For this clone: The missing CDR3 end, 3 residues past where the read stops, is filled in from the germline J gene. The chain combines TRBV20-1 with TRBJ2-7, with D perhaps TRBD2 (6 bases). V shed 6 bases and J shed 4 bases, with 19 bases lying between them. Per germline, CDR1 DFQATT and CDR2 SNEGSKA (reference sequence). This CDR3 comprises 14 residues. CDR3: CSAALGDWGYEQYF. The DNA read from the CDR3 is TGCAGTGCCGCGTTAGGGGACTGGGGGTACGAG.

As concerns this clone: The DNA ends 3 residues before the CDR3 does, and the rest of the CDR3 is filled in from the germline J gene. The rearrangement uses TRBV16 and TRBJ2-4, with TRBD2 matching 9 bases. The CDR3 is 16 residues long. CDR1 is KGHSY and CDR2 is FQNENV in the germline V gene. CDR3 in amino acids: CASSQSRGGNAQPQYF. The part of the CDR3 DNA that was read is TGTGCCAGCAGCCAATCGCGGGGGGGCAACGCCCAGCCT.

As concerns this clone: The read comes to an end 3 residues before the CDR3 does, leaving the germline J gene to fill in the end. This chain links TRBV10-3 with TRBJ2-2; the D gene is possibly TRBD1 (5 bases). The CDR3 is 13 amino acids. The germline V gene encodes CDR1 ENHRY and CDR2 SYGVKD. V was cut by 6 bases and J by 2 bases, with 7 bases left in between. The covered CDR3 bases are TGTGCCATCAGACAGGTCAACACCGGGGAG. Encoded protein: CAIRQVNTGE. The whole CDR3 reads CAIRQVNTGELFF.

Details on this clone: The read falls 3 residues short of the CDR3 end, and the missing part is taken from the germline J gene. V usage is TRBV7-3 and J usage is TRBJ2-1; 10 bases map to TRBD1. Trimming at V came to 4 bases and at J to 9 bases, leaving 3 bases not matched to a gene. The CDR3 runs to 13 residues. CDR1 and CDR2 (germline): SGHTA, FQGTGA. CDR3 residues: CASSSRQGAEQFF. CDR3 DNA, as far as it was read: TGTGCCAGCAGCTCGCGACAGGGGGCTGAG.

In the case of this clone: The CDR3 end lies 3 residues beyond the end of the read and is filled in from the germline J gene. The genes are TRBV7-8 and TRBJ1-4; D perhaps matches TRBD1 (5 bases). This CDR3 region has 15 residues. V lost 6 bases to trimming and J lost 8 bases, with 19 bases between them. The germline gives CDR1 SGHVS, CDR2 FQNEAQ. The covered CDR3 bases are TGTGCCAGCAGTATGCCCGATTGGGGCGGAGAAAAA. Residues: CASSMPDWGGEK. The whole CDR3 sequence reads CASSMPDWGGEKLFF.

A remark on this clone: The observed sequence ends 3 residues before the CDR3 terminus, with the missing tail filled in from the germline J gene. The chain joins TRBV20-1 to TRBJ1-5; 7 nucleotides align to TRBD1. Looked up from germline, CDR1 is DFQATT and CDR2 is SNEGSKA (reference sequence). The V gene end was trimmed by 4 bases and the J gene end by 2 bases; junction bases not matched to a gene: 5. The CDR3 is 14 amino acids. The CDR3 loop is CSAKDDRGNQPQHF. The DNA read from the CDR3 is TGCAGTGCTAAGGATGACAGGGGCAATCAGCCC.

As for this clone: The CDR3 end lies 3 residues beyond the end of the read and is filled in from the germline J gene. Other DNA variants within this sample encode the same CDR3. This chain connects TRBV18 to TRBJ2-4; tentatively, D is TRBD2 (7 bases). Germline CDR1 and CDR2: KGHSH and LQKENI. This CDR3 is 15 amino acids long. CDR3 DNA (partial): TGTGCCAGCTCGCCATCGGGGGGCGCAGACTATGGT. Its translation: CASSPSGGADYG. The full CDR3 is CASSPSGGADYGQYF.

On this clone: The read halts 3 residues ahead of the CDR3 end, with the missing end drawn from the germline J gene. The chain recombines TRBV11-3 with TRBJ2-1; TRBD2 is a possible D gene (5 bases). CDR1 and CDR2 (germline): SGHNT, YENEEA. CDR3 size: 14 residues. V lost 1 base and J 6 bases, leaving 10 bases between the germline ends. The covered CDR3 bases are TGTGCCAGCAGCTTAGTCTCTAGCACCAATGAG. This gives the protein CASSLVSSTNE. The CDR3, in full, reads CASSLVSSTNEQFF. Full variable domain (remainder filled in from reference TRBV11-3 and TRBJ2-1): EAGVVQSPRYKIIEKKQPVAFWCNPISGHNTLYWYLQNLGQGPELLIRYENEEAVDDSQLPKDRFSAERLKGVDSTLKIQPAELGDSAVYLCASSLVSSTNEQFFGPGTRLTVL.

The CDR3 loop reads CASSISFGGAPPYEQYF. The sequenced part of the CDR3 DNA is TGTGCCAGTAGTATATCATTTGGGGGCGCTCCACCCTACGAG. This rearrangement joins TRBV19 to TRBJ2-7; a possible D gene is TRBD1 (6 bases). The read terminates 3 residues ahead of where the CDR3 ends, so the germline J gene completes it. Germline CDR1 LNHDA, CDR2 SQIVND (reference sequence). The CDR3 is 17 residues long. Trimming pared 2 bases from V and 2 bases from J, leaving 19 bases between.

For this clone: Read coverage stops 3 residues before the CDR3 terminus; the germline J gene supplies the remainder. The chain combines TRBV20-1 with TRBJ2-5, with TRBD1 matching 10 bases. V trimming: 6 bases; J trimming: 5 bases; junction bases outside the gene matches: 9. The CDR3 loop spans 14 amino acids. CDR1 is DFQATT, CDR2 SNEGSKA, per germline (reference sequence). CDR3 DNA (partial): TGCAGTGCAGAGACAGGGGGCGCCGAGGAGACC. This gives the protein CSAETGGAEET. From start to end, the CDR3 is CSAETGGAEETQYF.

A remark on this clone: The DNA ends 3 residues before the CDR3 does, and the rest of the CDR3 is filled in from the germline J gene. The chain links TRBV7-6 to TRBJ1-1, with no clear D. CDR3 length: 15 residues. Looked up from germline, CDR1 is SGHVS and CDR2 is FNYEAQ. V lost 5 bases and J 0 bases, leaving 13 bases between the germline ends. CDR3 amino acids: CASSPRVEMNTEAFF. CDR3 bases read: TGTGCCAGCAGCCCGCGGGTAGAGATGAACACTGAA.

Remarks on this clone: Coverage ceases 3 residues before the CDR3 finishes, and the germline J gene fills in the end. The chain employs TRBV30 and TRBJ1-5; D might be TRBD1 (5 bases). V was cut by 3 bases and J by 0 bases, with 18 bases left in between. The CDR3 extends over 17 amino acids. Germline loops: CDR1 GTSNPN, CDR2 SVGIG (reference sequence). The CDR3 loop reads CAWRRGGRSSSNQPQHF. The CDR3 DNA, read in part, is TGTGCCTGGAGACGGGGGGGGAGGTCGAGTAGCAATCAGCCC.

The CDR3 DNA, read in part, is TGTGCCAGCAGCCCGGGGACAGGGTTGCGCTACGAG. Amino acids: CASSPGTGLRYE. The full CDR3 protein reads CASSPGTGLRYEQYF. V and J are TRBV14 and TRBJ2-7, with 9 bases that match TRBD1. The read halts 3 residues ahead of the CDR3 end, with the missing end drawn from the germline J gene. The CDR3 spans 15 residues. CDR1 is SGHDN, CDR2 FVKESK, per germline. The V and J ends lost 4 bases and 3 bases, in that order; junction bases with no gene match: 7.

For this clone: The sequenced fragment ends 3 residues before the CDR3 boundary, so the rest is inferred from the germline J gene. The V and J genes are TRBV20-1 and TRBJ2-1; D may be TRBD2 (6 bases). V shed 7 bases and J shed 6 bases, with 28 bases lying between them. Germline V gene lookup returns CDR1 DFQATT and CDR2 SNEGSKA (reference sequence). The length of the CDR3 is 17 residues. The CDR3 sequence: CSGTERRGRAMGNEQFF. CDR3 bases read: TGCAGTGGGACGGAGCGGCGGGGCAGGGCAATGGGCAATGAG.

A note on this clone: The read ends 3 residues shy of where the CDR3 ends; the end is completed using the germline J gene. This chain joins TRBV30 and TRBJ2-3, with D uncertain. CDR3 length: 13 residues. From germline, CDR1 is GTSNPN and CDR2 SVGIG (reference sequence). The sequenced CDR3 bases are TGTGCCTGGAGTACTCTCCTCAAAGAGACG. It specifies CAWSTLLKET. The whole CDR3 reads CAWSTLLKETQYF.

Notes on this clone: The missing CDR3 end, 3 residues past where the read stops, is filled in from the germline J gene. The chain links TRBV19 to TRBJ2-4, with D perhaps TRBD1 (6 bases). The CDR3 runs 15 residues. Germline CDR1 and CDR2: LNHDA and SQIVND (reference sequence). The CDR3 protein is CASSILAAGDDGQYF. CDR3 DNA (partial): TGTGCCAGTAGTATCCTCGCGGCAGGGGATGATGGT.

A remark on this clone: The CDR3 goes on 3 residues after the read ends, and that part is filled in from the germline J gene. This chain links TRBV20-1 with TRBJ1-2, with D possibly matching TRBD1 (5 bases). V was trimmed by 7 bases and J by 6 bases, leaving 6 bases between them. The CDR3 is 9 residues long. CDR1 is DFQATT and CDR2 is SNEGSKA in the germline V gene (reference sequence). CDR3 bases read: TGCAGTGTCAGGGATGGC. Translated, it gives CSVRDG. The whole CDR3 sequence is CSVRDGYTF.

As concerns this clone: The CDR3 goes on 3 residues after the read ends, and that part is filled in from the germline J gene. The rearrangement links TRBV20-1 to TRBJ2-5, with D perhaps matching TRBD1 (6 bases). The CDR3 sequence is 16 residues long. The germline V gene has CDR1 DFQATT and CDR2 SNEGSKA (reference sequence). V dropped 1 base and J dropped 0 bases, with 15 bases sitting between them. CDR3 loop: CSARARTDLYQETQYF. CDR3 DNA (partial): TGCAGTGCTAGAGCCAGGACAGACCTGTACCAAGAGACC.

The CDR3: CASSSTDNPPYDYTF. The DNA read from the CDR3 is TGTGCCAGCAGCTCGACAGACAACCCCCCCTACGAC. The chain has TRBV7-9 and TRBJ1-2; possibly TRBD1 for D (5 bases). The read gets to within 3 residues of the CDR3 end, and the germline J gene fills in the rest. CDR1 is SEHNR and CDR2 is FQNEAQ in the germline V gene (reference sequence). The CDR3 loop spans 15 amino acids. Variable domain in full (rest from reference TRBV7-9 and TRBJ1-2): DTGVSQNPRHKITKRGQNVTFRCDPISEHNRLYWYRQTLGQGPEFLTYFQNEAQLEKSRLLSDRFSAERPKGSFSTLEIQRTEQGDSAMYLCASSSTDNPPYDYTFGSGTRLTVV.

A note on this clone: Read data end 3 residues before the CDR3 end; the end is taken from the germline J gene. This sequence joins TRBV13 and TRBJ2-1; unclear D gene. The germline gives CDR1 PRHDT, CDR2 FYEKMQ (reference sequence). The CDR3 is made up of 12 amino acids. Trimming stripped 5 bases from V and 6 bases from J, with 8 bases between. The CDR3 DNA, read in part, is TGTGCCAGCAGCCGCGGTTCCAATGAG. Encoded protein: CASSRGSNE. In full, the CDR3 is CASSRGSNEQFF.

Details on this clone: Read data end 3 residues before the CDR3 end; the end is taken from the germline J gene. V gene TRBV20-1 combines with J gene TRBJ1-2; 7 nucleotides agree with TRBD1. J was trimmed by 0 bases and V by 5 bases; bases with no gene match: 3. The CDR3 spans 13 residues. CDR1 and CDR2 (germline): DFQATT, SNEGSKA (reference sequence). CDR3 loop: CSAVGTANYGYTF. The part of the CDR3 DNA that was read is TGCAGTGCTGTAGGGACAGCTAACTATGGC.

The sequenced part of the CDR3 DNA is TGTGCCAGCAGCGGGGGGACGGGGCAAGAGACG. Its protein is CASSGGTGQET. The complete CDR3 sequence is CASSGGTGQETQYF. The chain is built from TRBV2 and TRBJ2-3; 7 bases are a match to TRBD2. The read comes to an end 3 residues before the CDR3 does, leaving the germline J gene to fill in the end. The germline CDR1 and CDR2 sequences are SNHLY and FYNNEI. This CDR3 region has 14 residues.

Comment on this clone: The read terminates 3 residues ahead of where the CDR3 ends, so the germline J gene completes it. The chain employs TRBV5-1 and TRBJ2-2; 8 nucleotides align to TRBD1. Germline values: CDR1 SGHRS, CDR2 YFSETQ. This CDR3 comprises 15 residues. J was trimmed by 0 bases and V by 3 bases; bases with no gene match: 1. The CDR3 bases that were read are TGCGCCAGCAGCTGGGACAGGTCGAACACCGGGGAG. Its protein is CASSWDRSNTGE. The full CDR3 protein reads CASSWDRSNTGELFF.